The present T cell receptor (beta chain) was sequenced within a study of shared clonotypes between healthy human individuals. At the level of the study: Per donor, three plates held CD4 naive cells, three held CD4 memory, two held CD8 naive and one held CD8 memory.

Findings and limits, study-wide: In four donors, around 5% of naive CD4 clonotypes appeared in common. Depth of sequencing was expected to influence donor clonotype sharing.

Terminally differentiated effector memory CD45RA+ cells were excluded by CCR7 positive selection of CD45RO-negative cells. With regard to this clone: Antigen specificity is unknown. Other DNA sequences in this specimen translate into the identical CDR3.

Per sorted-subset replicate PCR, input was around 200 ng DNA, representing around 30,000 T cell genomes. Sequenced by immunoSEQ multiplex PCR; TCRdb stores in-frame clones only, minus some. The sample consists of 750,000 to 1,000,000 clones, roughly 92% of them appearing once. V dropped 0 bases and J dropped 2; count of bases not matched to a gene: 2. This CDR3 spans 14 amino acids. Per germline, CDR1 SGDLS and CDR2 YYNGEE. The sample was naive CD8+ T cells sorted from blood. This rearrangement joins TRBV9 to TRBJ2-7; 7 nucleotides match TRBD2. The clonotype comes from a man younger than 40 in good health. The CDR3 reads CASSVGGGTYEQYF. The CDR3, as DNA: TGTGCCAGCAGCGTAGGGGGAGGGACCTACGAGCAGTACTTC.